This T cell receptor (beta chain) appears in the sequencing data of a study of CD8+CD57+ T cells in acquired aplastic anemia. About the research overall: When averaged, DNA from sorted CD4+ and CD8+ cells came to 3.2 ug.

Using genomic DNA as the template, TCR beta VDJ and CDR3 profiling was carried out. Via MiXCR, TCRdb re-called the reads, giving one row per CDR3 protein. There are some 170,000 distinct CDR3 sequences in the sample; roughly 65% occur only once, and approximately 42% lies in the top ten. Study results and caveats: There were over 25 CD8+ CDR3 sequences that occurred in both patients and controls.

Previously, flow cytometry had revealed CD8+CD57+ cell expansion in the patients chosen for sequencing. Each patient had severe acquired aplastic anemia. Ten or more counts support this clonotype. What it recognizes is unknown. CDR3 length equals 12 residues. Germline V gene sequence: CDR1 DFQATT, CDR2 SNEGSKA (reference sequence). V was clipped by 3 bases and J by 2 bases, with 7 bases between them. This sequence was found in a human donor with aplastic anemia. This sequence joins TRBV20-1 and TRBJ1-1; D is uncertain. Material: sorted CD4+, CD8+, or CD8+CD57+ T cells (not recorded which) from PBMCs. The CDR3 is CSASLLNTEAFF. Here the CDR3 DNA reads TGCAGTGCTAGTCTTTTAAACACTGAAGCTTTCTTT.